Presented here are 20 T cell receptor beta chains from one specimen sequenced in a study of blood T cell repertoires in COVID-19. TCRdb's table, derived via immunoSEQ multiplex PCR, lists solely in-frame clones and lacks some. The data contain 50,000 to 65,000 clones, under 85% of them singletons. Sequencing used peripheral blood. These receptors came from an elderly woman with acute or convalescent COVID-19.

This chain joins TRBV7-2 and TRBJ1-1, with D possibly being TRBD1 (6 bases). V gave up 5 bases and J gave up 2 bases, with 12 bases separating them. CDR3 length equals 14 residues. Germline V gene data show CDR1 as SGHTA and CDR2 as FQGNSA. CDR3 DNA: TGTGCCAGCAGCCCAACCAGGGGAAACACTGAAGCTTTCTTT. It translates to CASSPTRGNTEAFF. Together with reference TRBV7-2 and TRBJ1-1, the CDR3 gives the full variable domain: GAGVSQSPSNKVTEKGKDVELRCDPISGHTALYWYRQSLGQGLEFLIYFQGNSAPDKSGLPSDRFSAERTGGSVSTLTIQRTQQEDSAVYLCASSPTRGNTEAFFGQGTRLTVV.

CDR3 bases: TGTGCCAGCAGCCCACTGGGGCCTCGGAACACTGAAGCTTTCTTT. Its translation is CASSPLGPRNTEAFF. The chain has TRBV6-5 and TRBJ1-1; D may be TRBD1 (5 bases). The CDR3 is 15 residues long. V was shortened by 6 bases and J by 1 base, with 15 bases between the two germline ends. Germline CDR1 and CDR2: MNHEY and SVGAGI.

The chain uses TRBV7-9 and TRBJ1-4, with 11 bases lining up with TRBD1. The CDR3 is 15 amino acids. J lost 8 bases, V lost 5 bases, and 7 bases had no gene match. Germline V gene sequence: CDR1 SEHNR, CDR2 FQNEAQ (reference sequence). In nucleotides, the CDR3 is TGTGCCAGCAGCATTGGGACAGGGGGAAAGGAAAAACTGTTTTTT. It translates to CASSIGTGGKEKLFF. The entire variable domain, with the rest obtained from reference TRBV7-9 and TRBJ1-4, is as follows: DTGVSQNPRHKITKRGQNVTFRCDPISEHNRLYWYRQTLGQGPEFLTYFQNEAQLEKSRLLSDRFSAERPKGSFSTLEIQRTEQGDSAMYLCASSIGTGGKEKLFFGSGTQLSVL.

CDR3 region: CASSIATLPPGEQYF. The DNA of the CDR3 is TGTGCCAGTAGTATAGCCACGCTACCCCCCGGCGAGCAGTACTTC. This chain connects TRBV19 to TRBJ2-7; D gene unclear. Germline CDR1 LNHDA, CDR2 SQIVND (reference sequence). The ends were cut back, 1 base at V and 6 bases at J, with 16 bases in the middle. There are 15 residues in the CDR3.

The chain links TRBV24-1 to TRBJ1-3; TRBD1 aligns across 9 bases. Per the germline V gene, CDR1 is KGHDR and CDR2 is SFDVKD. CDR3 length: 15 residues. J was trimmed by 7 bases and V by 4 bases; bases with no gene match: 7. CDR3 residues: CATSEFTGTGNTIYF. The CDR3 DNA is TGTGCCACCAGTGAGTTTACCGGGACAGGGAACACCATATATTTT.

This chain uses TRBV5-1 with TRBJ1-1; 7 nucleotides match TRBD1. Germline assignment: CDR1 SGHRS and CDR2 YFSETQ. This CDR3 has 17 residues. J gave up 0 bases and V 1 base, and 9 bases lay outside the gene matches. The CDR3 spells CASSLRPMGQLNTEAFF. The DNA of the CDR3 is TGCGCCAGCAGCTTGCGACCTATGGGACAGCTGAACACTGAAGCTTTCTTT. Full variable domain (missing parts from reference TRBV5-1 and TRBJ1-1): KAGVTQTPRYLIKTRGQQVTLSCSPISGHRSVSWYQQTPGQGLQFLFEYFSETQRNKGNFPGRFSGRQFSNSRSEMNVSTLELGDSALYLCASSLRPMGQLNTEAFFGQGTRLTVV.

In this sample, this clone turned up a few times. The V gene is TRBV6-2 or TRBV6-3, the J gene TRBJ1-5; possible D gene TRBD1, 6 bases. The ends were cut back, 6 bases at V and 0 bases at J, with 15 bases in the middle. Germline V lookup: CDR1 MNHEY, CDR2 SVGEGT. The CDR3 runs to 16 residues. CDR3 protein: CASSTGHGNSNQPQHF. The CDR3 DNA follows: TGTGCCAGCAGCACAGGGCATGGAAATAGCAATCAGCCCCAGCATTTT.

CDR3 nucleotides: TGTGCCAGCAGTTTAATTGTAGCGGGAGTGAGTGAGCAGTTCTTC. Translated, it gives CASSLIVAGVSEQFF. The chain combines TRBV28 with TRBJ2-1; 9 bases line up with TRBD2. The CDR3 extends over 15 amino acids. Germline CDR1 reads MDHEN; CDR2 reads SYDVKM. V lost 2 bases, J lost 9 bases, and 8 bases stayed unmatched.

The CDR3 DNA sequence: TGTGCCAGCAGCCAAGGACACCTGTATAGCAATCAGCCCCAGCATTTT. Translation gives CASSQGHLYSNQPQHF. The rearrangement joins TRBV3-1 (or the pseudogene TRBV3-2) to TRBJ1-5; no firm D call. The V gene's germline CDR1 is LGHDT and CDR2 YNNKEL (reference sequence). Trimming removed 1 base at V and 0 bases at J, with 10 bases between. The CDR3 totals 16 residues.

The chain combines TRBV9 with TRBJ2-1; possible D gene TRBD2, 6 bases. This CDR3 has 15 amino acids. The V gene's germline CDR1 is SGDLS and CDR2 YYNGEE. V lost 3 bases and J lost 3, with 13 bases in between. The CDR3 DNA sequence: TGTGCCAGCAGCGCGTCCGGGACTGGCTACAATGAGCAGTTCTTC. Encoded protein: CASSASGTGYNEQFF.

This chain's CDR3 is CASSAGEGGETQYF. CDR3 DNA: TGTGCCAGCAGCGCGGGGGAGGGGGGAGAGACCCAGTACTTC. The V and J genes are TRBV7-8 and TRBJ2-5, with D maybe TRBD2 (7 bases). The CDR3 has 14 residues. Trimming cost V 5 bases and J 4 bases, with 14 bases left between them. In germline, CDR1 is SGHVS, CDR2 FQNEAQ.

CDR3 sequence: CASSYRLTGQGAETQYF. The CDR3 nucleotides read TGTGCCAGCAGTTACCGCCTAACAGGACAGGGGGCAGAGACCCAGTACTTC. V is TRBV27 and J is TRBJ2-5, with 11 nucleotides matching TRBD1. CDR3 length equals 17 residues. The V gene's germline CDR1 is MNHEY and CDR2 SMNVEV (reference sequence). The junction had 11 bases not matched to a gene; V was cut back by 4 bases and J by 4 bases.

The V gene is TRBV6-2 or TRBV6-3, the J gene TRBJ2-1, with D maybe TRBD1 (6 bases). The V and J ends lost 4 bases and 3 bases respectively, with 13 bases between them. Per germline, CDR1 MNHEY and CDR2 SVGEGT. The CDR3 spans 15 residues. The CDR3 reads CASSLTQGLYNEQFF. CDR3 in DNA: TGTGCCAGCAGTTTAACGCAGGGGCTCTACAATGAGCAGTTCTTC.

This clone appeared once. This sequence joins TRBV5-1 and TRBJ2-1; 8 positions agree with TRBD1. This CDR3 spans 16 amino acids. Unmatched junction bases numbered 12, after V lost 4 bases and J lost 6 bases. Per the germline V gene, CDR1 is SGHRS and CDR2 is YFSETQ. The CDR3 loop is CASSGRDRLTSNEQFF. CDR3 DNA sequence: TGCGCCAGCAGCGGACGGGACAGGCTGACCTCCAATGAGCAGTTCTTC.

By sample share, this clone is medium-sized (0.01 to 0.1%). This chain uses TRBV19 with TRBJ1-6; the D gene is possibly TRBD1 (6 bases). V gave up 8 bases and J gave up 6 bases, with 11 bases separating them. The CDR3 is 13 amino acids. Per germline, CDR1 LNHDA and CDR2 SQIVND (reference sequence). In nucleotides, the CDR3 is TGTGCCAGTCGGGACATCACTAATTCACCCCTCCACTTT. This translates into CASRDITNSPLHF.

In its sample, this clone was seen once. The CDR3 DNA reads as TGTGCCAGCAGCCTGGGGACTTACACTGAAGCTTTCTTT. This codes for CASSLGTYTEAFF. This chain links TRBV28 with TRBJ1-1, with a weak D call TRBD1 (5 bases). CDR1 and CDR2 (germline): MDHEN, SYDVKM. The CDR3 extends over 13 amino acids. V was pared by 6 bases and J by 3 bases, with 11 bases between.

The CDR3 DNA reads as TGTGCCAGCAGTTACCCTCCCGGGACTAGCGGGAGAAGTCAAGAGACCCAGTACTTC. It specifies CASSYPPGTSGRSQETQYF. The chain recombines TRBV6-2 or TRBV6-3 with TRBJ2-5; 14 nucleotides agree with TRBD2. The length of the CDR3 is 19 residues. With V trimmed by 2 bases and J by 2 bases, 10 bases remained unmatched. Looked up from germline, CDR1 is MNHEY and CDR2 is SVGEGT.

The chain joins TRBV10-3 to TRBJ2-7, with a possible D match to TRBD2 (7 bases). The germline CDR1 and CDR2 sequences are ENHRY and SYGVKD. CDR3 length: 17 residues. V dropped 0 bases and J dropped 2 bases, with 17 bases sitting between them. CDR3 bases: TGTGCCATCAGTGAGTCGGGTCGCAGGGGAGGGACCTACGAGCAGTACTTC. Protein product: CAISESGRRGGTYEQYF.

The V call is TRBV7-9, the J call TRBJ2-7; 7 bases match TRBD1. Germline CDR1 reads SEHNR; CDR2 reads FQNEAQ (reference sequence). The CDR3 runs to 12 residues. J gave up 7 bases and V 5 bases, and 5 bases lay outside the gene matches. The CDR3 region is CASSATGVEQYF. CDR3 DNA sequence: TGTGCCAGCAGCGCAACAGGGGTAGAGCAGTACTTC.

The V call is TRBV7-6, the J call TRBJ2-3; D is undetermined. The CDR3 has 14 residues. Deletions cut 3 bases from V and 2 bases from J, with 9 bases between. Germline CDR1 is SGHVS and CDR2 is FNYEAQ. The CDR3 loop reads CASSFRSITDTQYF. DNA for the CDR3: TGTGCCAGCAGCTTTAGATCCATCACAGATACGCAGTATTTT.